This T cell receptor beta chain was recorded in a study of T cell responses to AZD1222 COVID-19 vaccine. Study-level points and caveats: It should be noted that donors were predominantly white British and more often female, and clonal diversity was possibly underestimated.

Only in-frame clones appear in the TCRdb table, and some are missing; sequencing was by immunoSEQ multiplex PCR. This table holds roughly 180,000 clones, around 90% found once. As concerns this clone: What it binds is not known.

This TCR was recovered from an adult in good health. Sequencing was performed on peripheral blood, taken on day 0 of AZD1222 vaccination.

The CDR3 DNA sequence: TGTGCCTGGAGTGGACAGGGCTATGGCTACACCTTC. Its translation: CAWSGQGYGYTF. V and J are TRBV30 and TRBJ1-2; 7 bases align to TRBD1. CDR3 length equals 12 residues. Trimming removed 1 base from V and 4 bases from J; junction bases left unmatched: 0. CDR1 is GTSNPN and CDR2 is SVGIG in the germline V gene (reference sequence).